Shown below are 18 T cell receptor beta chains from a single sample sequenced in a study of Graves' ophthalmopathy and Graves' hyperthyroidism. CDR3 regions of TCR beta were amplified from RNA transcripts. The first-round RT-PCR employed HTBI primers together with the Qiagen OneStep RT-PCR kit. A multiplex PCR was then performed as the second round. Using its own MiXCR run on the multiplex PCR reads, TCRdb lists one record per CDR3 protein. The sample consists of hundreds of thousands of distinct CDR3 sequences, 22% of them appearing once. Source material: peripheral blood. The source of these receptors is a woman under 30 with stable Graves' hyperthyroidism. Some clones in this sample may be carry-over from other donors' samples.

This clonotype was seen ten or more times. The chain combines TRBV27 with TRBJ2-2; D call uncertain. CDR3 length equals 15 residues. V lost 2 bases, J lost 1 base, and 8 bases lay in between. The V gene's germline CDR1 is MNHEY and CDR2 SMNVEV (reference sequence). Here the CDR3 reads CASSLMVRNTGELFF. In DNA, the CDR3 is TGTGCCAGCAGTTTAATGGTTAGGAACACCGGGGAGCTGTTTTTT.

This chain joins TRBV6-1 and TRBJ2-7; D is unclear. The CDR3 contains 13 residues. Germline-derived CDR1 and CDR2 are MNHNS and SASEGT. V lost 5 bases, J lost 3 bases, and 11 bases lay in between. CDR3 bases: TGTGCCAGCAGTCGGACGCTCGGCTACGAGCAGTACTTC. Amino acid sequence: CASSRTLGYEQYF.

This chain links TRBV19 with TRBJ1-5, with a weak D call TRBD1 (5 bases). Deletions cut 2 bases from V and 9 bases from J, with 17 bases between. The CDR3 sequence is 15 residues long. The germline V gene has CDR1 LNHDA and CDR2 SQIVND (reference sequence). This CDR3 is CASSIQGRLWGPQHF. The CDR3 DNA reads TGTGCCAGTAGTATACAGGGAAGGTTGTGGGGGCCCCAGCATTTT.

This clonotype was recorded at least ten times. The chain carries TRBV29-1 and TRBJ1-2; TRBD1 is a possible D gene (5 bases). CDR3 length: 16 amino acids. Germline V gives CDR1 SQVTM, CDR2 ANQGSEA. Deletions cut 3 bases from V and 0 bases from J, with 17 bases between. The DNA of the CDR3 is TGCAGCGTTGATTCTTCCCGGACAAGAGCTAACTATGGCTACACCTTC. It codes for CSVDSSRTRANYGYTF.

This clonotype was detected many times. This chain uses TRBV27 with TRBJ1-2, with D maybe TRBD1 (5 bases). The germline gives CDR1 MNHEY, CDR2 SMNVEV (reference sequence). CDR3 length: 14 amino acids. Deletions cut 8 bases from V and 6 bases from J, with 19 bases between. The CDR3 loop is CASGPVGRPDGYTF. CDR3 DNA: TGTGCCAGCGGCCCCGTGGGACGCCCTGATGGCTACACCTTC.

The chain links TRBV5-1 to TRBJ2-2; 11 nucleotides line up with TRBD1. Unmatched junction bases numbered 12, after V lost 4 bases and J lost 7 bases. The CDR3 has 17 residues. CDR1 is SGHRS and CDR2 is YFSETQ in the germline V gene. CDR3 bases: TGCGCCAGCAGCACTTCCGCCGGGACAGGGGGGAGCGGGGAGCTGTTTTTT. It translates to CASSTSAGTGGSGELFF.

Ten or more counts support this clonotype. The rearrangement uses TRBV6-2 or TRBV6-3 and TRBJ1-1; D unresolved. Germline V gene data show CDR1 as MNHEY and CDR2 as SVGEGT. V was shortened by 1 base and J by 1 base, with 4 bases between the two germline ends. This CDR3 comprises 13 residues. The CDR3 nucleotides are TGTGCCAGCAGTTACTTTGCGAACACTGAAGCTTTCTTT. It encodes CASSYFANTEAFF.

This clonotype was seen many times. This chain links TRBV9 with TRBJ2-5; no definite D call. This CDR3 region has 15 residues. Germline V CDR1 and CDR2: SGDLS, YYNGEE. Trimming left V 0 bases short and J 2 bases short, with 11 bases between. DNA for the CDR3: TGTGCCAGCAGCGTAGATGCATTCGGGCAAGAGACCCAGTACTTC. This translates into CASSVDAFGQETQYF.

The chain carries TRBV5-1 and TRBJ1-1; D remains ambiguous. The V end was cut by 4 bases, the J end by 1 base, with 14 bases between. The germline gives CDR1 SGHRS, CDR2 YFSETQ. This CDR3 is 15 amino acids long. DNA of the CDR3: TGCGCCAGCAGCAAGGATGTAGGGCAGAACACTGAAGCTTTCTTT. Amino acids: CASSKDVGQNTEAFF.

The chain uses TRBV20-1 and TRBJ2-3, with TRBD1 identical over 7 bases. Per the germline V gene, CDR1 is DFQATT and CDR2 is SNEGSKA (reference sequence). The CDR3 has 14 amino acids. With 0 bases clipped from V and 3 bases from J, the junction kept 3 bases outside the gene matches. This CDR3 is CSARDETGTDTQYF. DNA for the CDR3: TGCAGTGCTAGAGACGAGACAGGGACAGATACGCAGTATTTT.

This clonotype was seen many times. J is TRBJ2-7 and V is TRBV20-1; 7 nucleotides align to TRBD1. There are 16 residues in the CDR3. The junction had 12 bases not matched to a gene; V was cut back by 4 bases and J by 0 bases. The V gene's germline CDR1 is DFQATT and CDR2 SNEGSKA (reference sequence). The CDR3 spells CSAMAPGQRSSYEQYF. The CDR3 DNA sequence: TGCAGTGCTATGGCTCCGGGACAGAGAAGCTCCTACGAGCAGTACTTC.

This clonotype was observed a few times. The chain employs TRBV30 and TRBJ1-2; TRBD1 might be the D (5 bases). Trimming shortened V by 3 bases and J by 2 bases, and 10 bases separated the two germline ends. The CDR3 extends over 13 amino acids. CDR1 is GTSNPN, CDR2 SVGIG, per germline (reference sequence). The CDR3 DNA follows: TGTGCCTGGAGCCTCCGGGACAACTATGGCTACACCTTC. Its translation is CAWSLRDNYGYTF. Full variable domain (remainder filled in from reference TRBV30 and TRBJ1-2): SQTIHQWPATLVQPVGSPLSLECTVEGTSNPNLYWYRQAAGRGLQLLFYSVGIGQISSEVPQNLSASRPQDRQFILSSKKLLLSDSGFYLCAWSLRDNYGYTFGSGTRLTVV.

This clonotype was seen a few times. A much larger clone differs by one base, so this may be a read error. The gene calls are TRBV11-2 and TRBJ2-5; TRBD2 aligns across 8 bases. The germline V gene has CDR1 SGHAT and CDR2 FQNNGV. Trimming cost V 3 bases and J 7 bases; bases outside gene matches: 10. This CDR3 contains 15 residues. The DNA of the CDR3 is TGTGCCAGCAGCTTGGACGGGGGGGCCTGGGGGACCCAGTACTTC. Its protein is CASSLDGGAWGTQYF. Together with reference TRBV11-2 and TRBJ2-5, the CDR3 gives the full variable domain: EAGVAQSPRYKIIEKRQSVAFWCNPISGHATLYWYQQILGQGPKLLIQFQNNGVVDDSQLPKDRFSAERLKGVDSTLKIQPAKLEDSAVYLCASSLDGGAWGTQYFGPGTRLLVL.

The sample holds a few counts of this clonotype. The chain carries TRBV6-2 or TRBV6-3 and TRBJ2-2, with 10 positions matching TRBD1. Trimming cost V 5 bases and J 7 bases; bases outside gene matches: 10. The CDR3 is 16 amino acids. Germline V CDR1 and CDR2: MNHEY, SVGEGT. In DNA, the CDR3 is TGTGCCAGCAGTACGAAAAGACAGGGGGCCGGCGGGGAGCTGTTTTTT. This codes for CASSTKRQGAGGELFF.

This chain uses TRBV5-4 with TRBJ1-2; D might be TRBD1 (6 bases). V lost 0 bases to trimming and J lost 6 bases, with 15 bases between them. Germline V gene data show CDR1 as SGHNT and CDR2 as YYREEE (reference sequence). This CDR3 comprises 15 residues. CDR3 DNA sequence: TGTGCCAGCAGCTTGGAGGGGGACCTTGACAATGGCTACACCTTC. Its translation is CASSLEGDLDNGYTF.

This clonotype was detected ten times or more. The V and J genes are TRBV29-1 and TRBJ1-1; TRBD1 might be the D (5 bases). The CDR3 covers 12 residues. V was shortened by 4 bases and J by 3 bases, with 9 bases between the two germline ends. CDR1 is SQVTM and CDR2 is ANQGSEA in the germline V gene. CDR3 region: CSVGQGYTEAFF. CDR3 DNA sequence: TGCAGCGTTGGCCAGGGTTACACTGAAGCTTTCTTT.

The V gene is TRBV28, the J gene TRBJ2-5; D uncertain. The germline V gene has CDR1 MDHEN and CDR2 SYDVKM. V lost 7 bases and J lost 2, with 14 bases in between. The CDR3 has 14 residues. The DNA for the CDR3 is TGTGCCAGCACCCCGTGGTCCCTTCAAGAGACCCAGTACTTC. The encoded protein is CASTPWSLQETQYF. Combining the CDR3 with reference TRBV28 and TRBJ2-5 gives the whole variable domain DVKVTQSSRYLVKRTGEKVFLECVQDMDHENMFWYRQDPGLGLRLIYFSYDVKMKEKGDIPEGYSVSREKKERFSLILESASTNQTSMYLCASTPWSLQETQYFGPGTRLLVL.

Ten or more counts support this clonotype. The chain recombines TRBV14 with TRBJ2-7; 8 positions agree with TRBD1. The V segment lost 5 bases and the J segment 1 base; nucleotides outside the gene matches: 7. The germline CDR1 and CDR2 sequences are SGHDN and FVKESK. The CDR3 consists of 15 residues. The CDR3 reads CASSEADRVSYEQYF. In DNA, the CDR3 is TGTGCCAGCAGCGAGGCGGACAGGGTGTCCTACGAGCAGTACTTC.